This TCR beta chain was found in a study of blood T cell repertoires in COVID-19 (dated by TCRdb to the early 2020s). The study in broad terms: Samples covering the acute and convalescent phases of COVID-19 were provided by collaborators in the United States, Italy and Spain. Deeply sampled blood TCRbeta repertoires from subjects exposed to, actively infected with, or recovered from COVID-19 were included in the dataset. A de-identified subject ID, COVID-19 status, age in years and sex were almost always included in the sample metadata. The repertoires were made available in a free public database intended to serve as a resource for research on the immune response to SARS-CoV-2. HLA class I and class II types, where available, came from metadata supplied by the sample provider rather than from assay-based typing. The samples were drawn from the first 160 participants of the ongoing ImmuneRACE study and from 1,254 subjects provided by 6 global collaborators. The prospective study material was composed of cDNA or gDNA derived from T cells, B-cell-depleted T cells, or PBMCs. Summary of the overall study and its limitations: The quantity of clinical and demographic metadata differed by source and by participant and was supplied without curation.

The CDR3 goes from the cysteine to the phenylalanine over 16 residues. The kept DNA is CDR3 alone, 48 bases in frame from the first base. Taken from the germline V gene (reference sequence), the CDR1 and CDR2 loops are MNHEY and SMNVEV. V loses 5 bases at its end and J loses 5 bases; junction bases beyond the gene matches: 12. In Seattle, one collaborating source enrolled patients while the infection was active and tracked those patients longitudinally over the course of disease. Each collaborating institution followed its own protocols to collect whole blood in K2EDTA tubes. Collaborator samples were shipped for TCRbeta analysis as frozen whole blood, isolated PBMCs, or DNA extracted from either sample type. In regard to this clone: It lacks a known antigen. The sample holds no much larger clone one base away, and base qualities are not on file.

The immunoSEQ Assay, a bias-controlled multiplex PCR, was used to amplify TCRbeta CDR3 regions from genomic DNA. On the study's bioinformatics: The number of nucleated cells in each sample was estimated from the amplification of reference gene primers within the assay. To quantify the absolute abundance of each unique TCRbeta CDR3 rearrangement, sequence reads were collapsed and filtered. For each sample, productive Simpson clonality was calculated as the square root of Simpson's diversity index over productive rearrangements. Not all clones reach the TCRdb copy of this immuneACCESS table, which keeps in-frame sequences only. Checked studies attribute under half of the gap to unresolved V genes and leave the rest unexplained. For V, J and clone size, that table is used; D and trimming come from the DNA. This sample is represented by 300,000 to 400,000 clones; over 70% of them were singletons. In total, the top ten clones hold about 6% of the sample.

The TCR was taken from a woman in her forties or fifties with COVID-19, enrolled during active disease. The rearrangement joined TRBV27 to TRBJ1-1, with 9 bases aligning to TRBD1. Source material: peripheral blood. The DNA is as follows: TGTGCCAGCAGTCCCTGGACAGGGGCTACAATTACTGAAGCTTTCTTT. This gives the protein CASSPWTGATITEAFF.